These T cell receptor beta chains were read from a single sample in a study of vaccination and CD4 T cells after COVID-19. TCRdb re-analysed the PCR reads in MiXCR, keeping a single row per CDR3 protein. Altogether tens of thousands of distinct CDR3 sequences are present, roughly two fifths being singletons, with the ten largest covering about 27%. No antigen has been assigned to these receptors. Sequencing was performed on CD4+ T cells from blood, cultured in vitro, taken about 7 months after SARS-CoV-2 vaccination. The receptors come from a human donor who had recovered from COVID-19. Both conserved end residues are part of each CDR3. A D gene is named only where the DNA matches it firmly. Clone size is stated in some rows and not others, as once, few, many or a class when expanded.

V	D	J	size	length	CDR3	DNA
TRBV7-2	NA	TRBJ2-3	NA	14	CASSQQGSTDTQYF	TGCGCCAGCAGCCAGCAGGGGAGCACAGATACGCAGTATTTT
TRBV20-1	NA	TRBJ2-5	NA	15	CSAMPLGQFLETQYF	TGCAGTGCTATGCCCCTAGGACAGTTTCTGGAGACCCAGTACTTC
TRBV7-2	NA	TRBJ2-5	many	12	CASSLLLETQYF	TGTGCCAGCAGCTTATTATTAGAGACCCAGTACTTC
TRBV7-2	NA	TRBJ1-1	NA	14	CASRERDGRTEAFF	TGTGCCAGCAGGGAGCGGGACGGGCGAACTGAAGCTTTCTTT
TRBV7-2	TRBD2	TRBJ2-7	few	15	CASSLGLAGVGEQYF	TGTGCCAGCAGCTTAGGACTAGCGGGAGTTGGGGAGCAGTACTTC
TRBV7-8	NA	TRBJ1-1	NA	15	CASSLKRGMNTEAFF	TGTGCCAGCAGCTTAAAGAGGGGCATGAACACTGAAGCTTTCTTT
TRBV5-4	TRBD2	TRBJ2-7	NA	15	CASSLLAGGSYEQYF	TGTGCCAGCAGCTTGCTAGCGGGGGGATCCTACGAGCAGTACTTC
TRBV6-1	NA	TRBJ1-3	NA	15	CASSETPGAGNTIYF	TGTGCCAGCAGTGAAACCCCAGGGGCCGGAAACACCATATATTTT
TRBV7-2	TRBD2	TRBJ2-5	NA	15	CASSSSQTSWETQYF	TGTGCCAGCAGCTCCAGCCAGACTAGCTGGGAGACCCAGTACTTC
TRBV7-8	NA	TRBJ1-1	NA	13	CASSPRVPTEAFF	TGTGCCAGCAGCCCCAGGGTGCCCACTGAAGCTTTCTTT
TRBV7-8	NA	TRBJ2-5	NA	13	CASSLNPQETQYF	TGTGCCAGCAGCTTAAACCCGCAAGAGACCCAGTACTTC
TRBV20-1	NA	TRBJ2-1	NA	14	CSARVQTAGYEQFF	TGCAGTGCTAGAGTACAGACAGCGGGCTATGAGCAGTTCTTC
TRBV6-7	TRBD1	TRBJ1-1	NA	14	CASSSETGAPEAFF	TGTGCCAGCAGTTCGGAAACAGGGGCACCTGAAGCTTTCTTT
TRBV27	NA	TRBJ1-1	few	13	CASRTGGRTEAFF	TGTGCCAGCAGAACTGGCGGTCGGACTGAAGCTTTCTTT
TRBV20-1	NA	TRBJ2-1	few	15	CSVTPPGRLYNEQFF	TGCAGTGTTACCCCCCCGGGACGGCTATACAATGAGCAGTTCTTC
TRBV6-1	NA	TRBJ1-1	NA	13	CASSGRSNTEAFF	TGTGCCAGCAGTGGCCGGTCAAACACTGAAGCTTTCTTT
TRBV20-1	NA	TRBJ2-7	NA	11	CSASRAYEQYF	TGCAGTGCTAGTAGGGCCTACGAGCAGTACTTC
TRBV20-1	TRBD1	TRBJ2-7	NA	13	CSARSGQGVLQYF	TGCAGTGCTAGGTCCGGACAGGGGGTTTTGCAGTACTTC
TRBV7-9	TRBD2	TRBJ2-1	few	15	CASSLGLAEYNEQFF	TGTGCCAGCAGCCTAGGACTAGCGGAGTACAATGAGCAGTTCTTC
TRBV2	TRBD1	TRBJ2-7	few	15	CASNRPGQLTYEQYF	TGTGCCAGCAACCGCCCGGGACAGCTTACCTACGAGCAGTACTTC
TRBV27	NA	TRBJ1-1	once	14	CASSLSRNAFEAFF	TGTGCCAGCAGTTTATCGCGTAACGCGTTTGAAGCTTTCTTT
TRBV6-2/TRBV6-3	NA	TRBJ2-3	once	16	CASSYSPGLPTDTQYF	TGTGCCAGCAGTTATTCCCCGGGACTTCCCACAGATACGCAGTATTTT
TRBV7-2	TRBD1	TRBJ1-2	NA	16	CASSLAFRGLSDGYTF	TGTGCCAGCAGCTTAGCGTTCAGGGGGCTTAGTGATGGCTACACCTTC
TRBV11-3	NA	TRBJ2-6	NA	16	CASYGTQSSGANVLTF	TGTGCCAGCTACGGGACGCAGTCGTCTGGGGCCAACGTCCTGACTTTC
TRBV15	TRBD1	TRBJ1-5	many	16	CATSRLTGGSNQPQHF	TGTGCCACCAGCAGGTTGACAGGGGGCAGCAATCAGCCCCAGCATTTT
TRBV20-1	NA	TRBJ2-5	few	14	CSARDSYSQETQYF	TGCAGTGCTAGAGATTCGTATTCCCAAGAGACCCAGTACTTC
TRBV20-1	NA	TRBJ2-5	medium-sized	13	CSAFGRVQETQYF	TGCAGTGCTTTCGGGCGGGTCCAAGAGACCCAGTACTTC
TRBV20-1	TRBD2	TRBJ2-3	NA	13	CSARISGADTQYF	TGCAGTGCTAGGATTAGCGGGGCAGATACGCAGTATTTT
TRBV20-1	NA	TRBJ2-3	NA	13	CSASAGSADTQYF	TGCAGTGCTAGTGCCGGGAGCGCGGATACGCAGTATTTT
TRBV10-3	TRBD1	TRBJ1-5	few	14	CAISMTGLDQPQHF	TGTGCCATCAGCATGACAGGGTTGGATCAGCCCCAGCATTTT
TRBV6-5	TRBD2	TRBJ2-1	NA	17	CASSYSPAGGLYNEQFF	TGTGCCAGCAGTTATAGTCCGGCGGGAGGACTCTACAATGAGCAGTTCTTC
TRBV20-1	NA	TRBJ2-2	few	15	CSASFGGLHDGELFF	TGCAGTGCTAGTTTCGGGGGACTCCATGACGGGGAGCTGTTTTTT
TRBV11-1	TRBD1	TRBJ2-7	NA	17	CASSLSLPDRGYYEQYF	TGTGCCAGCAGCTTGTCGCTCCCCGACAGGGGCTACTACGAGCAGTACTTC
TRBV7-9	NA	TRBJ2-3	NA	13	CASSRVDHATQYF	TGTGCCAGCAGCCGAGTGGACCACGCTACGCAGTATTTT
TRBV6-1	NA	TRBJ1-3	once	13	CASRDNSGNTIYF	TGTGCCAGCAGAGACAACTCTGGAAACACCATATATTTT
TRBV20-1	NA	TRBJ1-5	medium-sized	14	CSARDQRGSQPQHF	TGCAGTGCTAGAGATCAAAGGGGGAGTCAGCCCCAGCATTTT
TRBV6-1	TRBD1	TRBJ1-2	NA	17	CASSHPQAGQGLYGYTF	TGTGCCAGCAGCCACCCCCAGGCGGGACAGGGCCTCTATGGCTACACCTTC
TRBV10-3	TRBD2	TRBJ2-1	NA	14	CATRTSGNDNEQFF	TGTGCCACTAGGACTAGCGGGAATGACAATGAGCAGTTCTTC
TRBV6-1	TRBD2	TRBJ2-7	few	13	CATKTGRNYEQYF	TGTGCCACCAAAACCGGGAGGAACTACGAGCAGTACTTC
TRBV19	NA	TRBJ1-5	few	14	CASSNLGEGQPQHF	TGTGCCAGTAGTAACCTCGGGGAAGGTCAGCCCCAGCATTTT
TRBV7-9	NA	TRBJ2-1	NA	12	CASSLMGTEQFF	TGTGCCAGCAGCTTAATGGGGACTGAGCAGTTCTTC
TRBV15	NA	TRBJ1-5	few	13	CATSRDTVQPQHF	TGTGCCACCAGCAGAGATACAGTTCAGCCCCAGCATTTT
TRBV2	NA	TRBJ1-1	NA	15	CASSDPTGMNTEAFF	TGTGCCAGCAGTGACCCTACAGGGATGAACACTGAAGCTTTCTTT
TRBV20-1	NA	TRBJ1-2	few	14	CSASGQGHLGGYTF	TGCAGTGCTAGTGGCCAGGGACATTTGGGAGGCTACACCTTC
TRBV20-1	NA	TRBJ2-7	few	14	CSASKESGEDEQYF	TGCAGTGCTAGTAAGGAGTCAGGGGAGGACGAGCAGTACTTC
TRBV7-8	TRBD2	TRBJ2-5	NA	15	CASSLRLAGEETQYF	TGTGCCAGCAGCTTACGACTAGCGGGAGAAGAGACCCAGTACTTC
TRBV28	TRBD1	TRBJ2-1	NA	18	CASIGQTGEFWLYNEQFF	TGTGCCAGCATCGGTCAGACAGGGGAATTTTGGCTTTACAATGAGCAGTTCTTC